This T cell receptor beta chain was sequenced in a study of tumor-infiltrating lymphocytes in primary liver carcinoma. A remark on this clonotype: A read error may produce the germline difference seen at one junction end.

Co-extracted RNA and DNA came from roughly 20-30 mg of unsorted bulk tissue. The input was 400 to 500 ng total RNA; TCR beta cDNA was made from it with a constant-region primer. Amplification in three nested multiplex PCR rounds with slightly modified ARM-PCR gave rise to TCR beta libraries. The opening two PCR rounds, around 9 cycles each, paired TRBV1-TRBV30 forward primers with a C-beta reverse primer. MiXCR was run by TCRdb on the multiplex PCR reads, yielding one entry per CDR3 protein. The repertoire consists of roughly 30,000 distinct CDR3 sequences, with 60% to 85% occurring once and the leading ten covering roughly 38%. This CDR3 has 18 amino acids. Germline V gene lookup returns CDR1 MNHNY and CDR2 SVGAGI (reference sequence).

The rearrangement links TRBV6-6 to TRBJ1-5; possibly TRBD1 for D (5 bases). This sequence originates from a man in his forties with primary liver carcinoma and hepatitis B virus infection. Sequencing was carried out using liver tumor tissue from sampling region 5. This sample's subset: tumor region T5, tumor centre. The CDR3 protein is CASSQFPGLGDSNQTQHF. DNA of the CDR3: TGTGCCAGCAGCCAATTCCCGGGGCTTGGTGATAGCAATCAGACCCAGCATTTT.